This TCR beta chain was identified in a study of blood T cell repertoires in COVID-19. Per germline, CDR1 KGHSH and CDR2 LQKENI. The CDR3 contains 15 residues. Trimming stripped 0 bases from V and 4 bases from J, with 12 bases between. The method was immunoSEQ multiplex PCR; TCRdb's version includes in-frame clones alone and lacks a portion of them. The repertoire has 70,000 to 90,000 clones, about 80% of them found once; the top ten carry 10% to 15%. The receptor comes from a human donor in a cohort sampled during active COVID-19. The chain combines TRBV18 with TRBJ1-1; tentative D call: TRBD1 (5 bases). The sequencing input was peripheral blood. Written as DNA, the CDR3 is TGTGCCAGCTCACCACCCCAGGGAATTTCCACTGAAGCTTTCTTT. Amino acid sequence: CASSPPQGISTEAFF.